The entry below gives a single T cell receptor (beta chain) sequence along with its context. This clonotype was observed a handful of times. The antigen this receptor binds is unknown. No per-base quality is available; no much larger clone lies one base away. Synthesis of TCR cDNA relied on 5'RACE template switching, a step that introduced a universal primer site along with unique molecular identifiers. Priming of cDNA synthesis was performed from both the TCR alpha and TCR beta constant segments. Library amplification involved two PCR steps, and the second step added sample barcodes and sequencing adapters. Sequencing of libraries was performed on Illumina HiSeq 2500 (2x100 bp) or NovaSeq (2x150 bp). Turning to the authors' computational methods: MIGEC was used to demultiplex reads and collapse the reads into UMI consensus sequences, and MiXCR was used for V(D)J alignment. Using edgeR on replicate PBMC samples, clonotypes were called vaccine-responding if FDR was below 0.01 and the log2 fold change was above 5 up to day 15. Each bulk clonotype was labeled CD4 or CD8 based on which sequenced repertoire, CD4 or CD8, contained the clonotype at higher abundance. TCRdb itself trimmed the public reads at Q25 with fastp, ran MiXCR and retained productive beta chains. Each entry merges the rows of one CDR3 protein and shows their most common DNA and genes. None of the V and J calls come from the authors' own analysis; TCRdb made them. This sample is represented by under 700,000 distinct CDR3 sequences; less than 20% of them were singletons. Jointly, the top ten make up around 15% of the sample.

Taken with the paper, the label for treatment or condition translates to: live attenuated yellow fever vaccine strain. Two biological replicates of bulk PBMCs were collected at each blood-draw timepoint. A standard Ficoll-Paque protocol was used to isolate PBMCs from peripheral blood. TriZol was used to extract RNA from bulk PBMCs, from CD4 and CD8 fractions, and from dextramer-positive and dextramer-negative fractions. There are 14 amino acids in the CDR3, from cysteine to phenylalanine inclusive. The CDR3 DNA has 42 bases and is translated from base 1. V was cut back by 1 base and J by 5 bases, leaving a gap of 9 bases between them. This specimen comes from a study of T cells after yellow fever vaccination (dated by TCRdb to about 2019). Background for the entire study: The SMART-Seq v4 Ultra Low Input RNA kit was used to prepare libraries from fractions with low cell numbers. The cohort comprised two healthy male donors, one aged 18 to 30 and one aged 30 to 40 years. Blood was drawn at multiple timepoints before and after primary and secondary immunization, with bulk PBMC replicates and cell subsets isolated. Bulk TCR alpha and beta repertoires were sequenced longitudinally to track T-cell clones before and after primary and booster YFV17D yellow fever vaccination. General findings and caveats noted by the study authors: Because the study included only two donors, the extent to which the findings can be generalized is limited. After the booster, most clones that had expanded after primary vaccination were detected again (nearly 97% of CD4 and around 88% of CD8), suggesting broad maintenance of memory. The secondary T-cell response was weaker than the primary response but faster, peaking on day 5 instead of day 15. A small share of clonotypes was detected in both CD4 and CD8 compartments, with the overlap likely arising from convergent recombination. Computational filtering was required because FACS-sorted repertoires could contain abundant contaminating clonotypes from the bulk population.

The receptor was derived from a man aged 18 to 29 who received the YFV17D yellow fever vaccine. Sequences were derived from PBMCs, sampled more than 4 days after the first yellow fever vaccination. The rearrangement combines TRBV12-3 or TRBV12-4 with TRBJ2-1; the D gene cannot be resolved reliably. The encoded CDR3 is CASSLGGGDNEQFF. The DNA sequence follows: TGTGCCAGCAGTTTAGGTGGCGGTGACAATGAGCAGTTCTTC.